A selection of T cell receptor beta chains follows, all from one sample in a study of blood T cell repertoires in COVID-19. Here immunoSEQ multiplex PCR was the method, and the copy in TCRdb shows in-frame clones only, minus some. The sample has 200,000 to 300,000 clones; around 85% are singletons. Sequencing used peripheral blood. These receptors originate from a young woman who had recovered from COVID-19. CDR3s include the opening cysteine and the closing phenylalanine or tryptophan.

CDR3aa	v_gene	j_gene
CASRSAGTGFDEQFF	TRBV27	TRBJ2-1
CASSPHGSYNSPLHF	TRBV5-4	TRBJ1-6
CASSLGTGTYEQYF	TRBV5-5	TRBJ2-7
CASYSLRQGVRNTEAFF	TRBV19	TRBJ1-1
CASRPDRATNEKLFF	TRBV7-9	TRBJ1-4
CASSPDRGYYEQYF	TRBV5-4	TRBJ2-7
CASSESGVGNQPQHF	TRBV25-1	TRBJ1-5
CASARDSGYNEQFF	TRBV27	TRBJ2-1
CASSVVGVAGNTIYF	TRBV9	TRBJ1-3
CASSFDRGNSPLHF	TRBV27	TRBJ1-6
CASSLGQGDFPKANSPLHF	TRBV27	TRBJ1-6
CASSSPLVGGNSYEQYF	TRBV5-1	TRBJ2-7
CAWSGPRTTF	TRBV30	TRBJ1-2
CASSLEPVVTYNEQFF	TRBV5-1	TRBJ2-1
CASSSQQETQYF	TRBV6-2/TRBV6-3	TRBJ2-5
CAISDQIAGHGELFF	TRBV10-3	TRBJ2-2
CASSFRDSNTGELFF	TRBV5-1	TRBJ2-2
CASTQGTSGYEELFF	TRBV6-5	TRBJ2-2
CASSSQGQGEQFF	TRBV7-3	TRBJ2-1
CASSQDTSGDDTQYF	TRBV4-3	TRBJ2-3
CSVQTGRAEAFF	TRBV29-1	TRBJ1-1
CASSLERATDTQYF	TRBV7-9	TRBJ2-3
CATAITPGQMNTEAFF	TRBV15	TRBJ1-1
CASSLANRGETEAFF	TRBV4-1	TRBJ1-1
CASSSPRLAGENNEQFF	TRBV6-2/TRBV6-3	TRBJ2-1
CASSYQAGEQYF	TRBV6-6	TRBJ2-7
CASSEFGISASGETQYF	TRBV2	TRBJ2-5
CASSWGLAGVAYNEQFF	TRBV5-1	TRBJ2-1
CASSHQQGASFGANVLTF	TRBV5-1	TRBJ2-6
CASSLGSSEADTQYF	TRBV5-1	TRBJ2-3
CASSAGTGDPPYGYTF	TRBV10-1	TRBJ1-2
CASVAWAGLNGYTF	TRBV6-5	TRBJ1-2
CASSATGQGGSSGNTIYF	TRBV6-1	TRBJ1-3
CAISESVDTEAFF	TRBV10-3	TRBJ1-1
CASSGGRVRNNEQFF	TRBV2	TRBJ2-1
CASSRTPGQGYNEQFF	TRBV18	TRBJ2-1
CASRVTETQYF	TRBV3-1/TRBV3-2	TRBJ2-5